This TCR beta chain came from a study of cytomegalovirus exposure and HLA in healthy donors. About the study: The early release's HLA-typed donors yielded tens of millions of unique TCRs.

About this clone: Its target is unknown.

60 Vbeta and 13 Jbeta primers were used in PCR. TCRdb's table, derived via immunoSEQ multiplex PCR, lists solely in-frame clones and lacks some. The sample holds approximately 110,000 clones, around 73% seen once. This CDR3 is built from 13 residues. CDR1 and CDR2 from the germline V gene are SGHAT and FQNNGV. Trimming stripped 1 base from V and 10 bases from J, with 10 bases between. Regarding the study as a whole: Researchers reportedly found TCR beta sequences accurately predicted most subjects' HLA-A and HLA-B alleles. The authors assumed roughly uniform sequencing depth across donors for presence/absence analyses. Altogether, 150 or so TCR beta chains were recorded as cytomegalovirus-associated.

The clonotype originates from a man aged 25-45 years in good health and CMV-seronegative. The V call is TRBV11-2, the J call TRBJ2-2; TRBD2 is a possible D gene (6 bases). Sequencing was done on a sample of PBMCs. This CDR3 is CASSLGREEELFF. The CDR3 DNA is TGTGCCAGCAGCTTAGGGCGGGAAGAGGAGCTGTTTTTT.